The 12 T cell receptor beta chains given below trace back to one sample, sequenced in a study of blood T cells in healthy people across ages. A second roughly 6 to 11 cycle PCR used barcoded and J-beta primers. TCRdb used MiXCR to reprocess the 5' RACE reads, holding one entry per CDR3 protein. The table has around 800,000 distinct CDR3 sequences, approximately 55% seen once. Sequenced: blood. The receptor set was obtained from a man at least 80 years old in good health.

As DNA, the CDR3 is TGTGCCAGCAGTAGACTAGCGGGAGGGGCTTCGACCCAGTACTTC. Translated: CASSRLAGGASTQYF. The J gene is TRBJ2-5, the V gene TRBV7-2, with 14 positions matching TRBD2. The germline CDR1 and CDR2 sequences are SGHTA and FQGNSA. Trimming took 6 bases from V and 7 from J; bases not matched to a gene: 7. CDR3 length equals 15 residues.

The rearrangement uses TRBV29-1 and TRBJ1-1; D is unresolved. The germline V and J ends were trimmed by 3 bases and 8 bases, with 13 bases remaining between them. This CDR3 is 12 amino acids long. Germline V gene data show CDR1 as SQVTM and CDR2 as ANQGSEA. The chain's CDR3 is CSVEWQNSEAFF. The CDR3 DNA reads TGCAGCGTTGAGTGGCAGAATAGCGAAGCTTTCTTT.

This clonotype was counted only a few times. The chain carries TRBV29-1 and TRBJ2-4, with D possibly TRBD1 on 5 matching bases. The CDR3 extends over 10 amino acids. Trimming cost V 7 bases and J 6 bases, with 7 bases left between them. Germline assignment: CDR1 SQVTM and CDR2 ANQGSEA. Here the CDR3 reads CSAQGNIQYF. DNA of the CDR3: TGCAGCGCCCAGGGAAACATTCAGTACTTC.

V usage is TRBV11-2 and J usage is TRBJ2-1; 7 nucleotides line up with TRBD2. After removal of 5 bases from V and 2 bases from J, the junction contained 6 bases not matched to a gene. Per germline, CDR1 SGHAT and CDR2 FQNNGV. The CDR3 consists of 15 residues. The CDR3 spells CASSAGGRTYNEQFF. CDR3 sequence (DNA): TGTGCCAGCAGCGCAGGCGGGAGAACCTACAATGAGCAGTTCTTC.

V gene TRBV7-2 combines with J gene TRBJ2-3, with 11 bases matching TRBD2. The V segment lost 0 bases and the J segment 7 bases; nucleotides outside the gene matches: 3. The CDR3 totals 15 residues. Germline V gives CDR1 SGHTA, CDR2 FQGNSA. CDR3 nucleotides: TGTGCCAGCAGCTTAGCTCTAGCGGGAGGAAATACGCAGTATTTT. It specifies CASSLALAGGNTQYF.

The CDR3 reads CAISEGTGAPSSNQPQHF. The CDR3 nucleotides read TGTGCCATCAGTGAGGGGACAGGGGCCCCGAGTAGCAATCAGCCCCAGCATTTT. This chain uses TRBV10-3 with TRBJ1-5; 10 bases are a match to TRBD1. The germline V gene has CDR1 ENHRY and CDR2 SYGVKD. The CDR3 spans 18 residues. V shed 2 bases, J shed 0 bases, and the junction held 7 bases outside the gene matches.

This chain links TRBV6-5 with TRBJ1-4; TRBD1 is a possible D gene (5 bases). Between the trimmed V and J ends, which lost 5 bases and 5 bases, there was a span of 12 bases. Germline CDR1 and CDR2: MNHEY and SVGAGI. CDR3 size: 14 residues. CDR3 residues: CASSPRQSNEKLFF. DNA of the CDR3: TGTGCCAGCAGTCCCCGACAGTCGAATGAAAAACTGTTTTTT.

The chain uses TRBV13 and TRBJ2-6; perhaps TRBD1 as D (5 bases). Germline V gene sequence: CDR1 PRHDT, CDR2 FYEKMQ (reference sequence). V shed 5 bases and J shed 2 bases, with 19 bases lying between them. This CDR3 contains 18 residues. The CDR3 loop reads CASSPNPYKGAGANVLTF. The CDR3 DNA reads TGTGCCAGCAGCCCAAACCCCTACAAAGGGGCTGGGGCCAACGTCCTGACTTTC.

The rearrangement links TRBV20-1 to TRBJ2-4, with D tentatively TRBD1 (6 bases). Germline V gives CDR1 DFQATT, CDR2 SNEGSKA (reference sequence). The CDR3 runs 14 residues. V shed 2 bases and J shed 13 bases, with 21 bases lying between them. The CDR3 loop reads CSARWGQAPYGQYF. In nucleotides, the CDR3 is TGCAGTGCTAGATGGGGGCAGGCTCCCTACGGGCAGTACTTC.

V is TRBV29-1 and J is TRBJ1-5; weak D call: TRBD1 (6 bases). The CDR3 spans 14 residues. In germline, CDR1 is SQVTM, CDR2 ANQGSEA. The V end lost 7 bases, the J end lost 5 bases, and 18 bases lay between the germline ends. CDR3 region: CSANSGGRDQPQHF. The CDR3 DNA reads as TGCAGCGCCAACAGCGGGGGCCGGGATCAGCCCCAGCATTTT.

The chain is built from TRBV11-2 and TRBJ2-7; 7 bases map to TRBD1. J lost 1 base, V lost 5 bases, and 5 bases had no gene match. The CDR3 is made up of 14 amino acids. Germline CDR1 SGHAT, CDR2 FQNNGV. The CDR3 reads CASSPTGESYEQYF. The CDR3 DNA reads TGTGCCAGCAGCCCTACAGGGGAATCCTACGAGCAGTACTTC.

The J gene is TRBJ2-1, the V gene TRBV3-1, with 10 bases that match TRBD2. Germline values: CDR1 LGHDT, CDR2 YNNKEL (reference sequence). With 4 bases clipped from V and 9 bases from J, the junction kept 15 bases outside the gene matches. This CDR3 has 17 amino acids. This CDR3 is CASSLAGGGGARGEQFF. The CDR3 DNA sequence: TGTGCCAGCAGCCTAGCGGGAGGTGGGGGGGCCAGGGGTGAGCAGTTCTTC.